These 31 T cell receptor beta chains were sequenced from one sample in a study of T cells in Graves' hyperthyroidism and ophthalmopathy. Using RNA transcripts as the source, TCR beta CDR3 regions were amplified. First-round RT-PCR targeting the TCR CDR3 was performed with the HTBI primer set. Each CDR3 protein gets one entry after TCRdb re-called the multiplex PCR reads with MiXCR. The table has 550,000 to 700,000 distinct CDR3 sequences, around 42% seen once; the top ten hold under 20%. The sequencing input was peripheral blood or thyroid tissue (not recorded which). These receptors came from an adult woman with Graves' disease, either hyperthyroidism or ophthalmopathy (not recorded which).

This clonotype has ten or more counts. The chain couples TRBV12-3 or TRBV12-4 to TRBJ2-7; tentatively, D is TRBD1 (5 bases). The CDR3 loop spans 13 amino acids. The V end was cut by 6 bases, the J end by 6 bases, with 15 bases between. The CDR3 DNA sequence: TGTGCCAGCAGCCCCACCCATCAGGGCGAGCAGTACTTC. This translates into CASSPTHQGEQYF.

The chain joins TRBV11-2 to TRBJ1-1; possibly TRBD1 for D (5 bases). This CDR3 spans 16 amino acids. Germline CDR1 is SGHAT and CDR2 is FQNNGV. The V gene lost 1 base and the J gene lost 4 bases, with 16 bases spanning the gap. The CDR3 DNA reads as TGTGCCAGCAGCTTAGTTCGGGGGAGGCCATGCACTGAAGCTTTCTTT. Its translation is CASSLVRGRPCTEAFF.

In its sample, this clonotype was seen a few times. The V call is TRBV20-1, the J call TRBJ1-2, with TRBD1 matching over 9 bases. V shed 1 base and J 7 bases; nucleotides not matched to a gene: 4. CDR3 length: 13 residues. The germline V gene has CDR1 DFQATT and CDR2 SNEGSKA (reference sequence). CDR3 protein: CSARGDRVAGYTF. CDR3 DNA: TGCAGTGCTAGAGGGGACAGGGTCGCTGGCTACACCTTC.

This clonotype was recorded only once. Just one base apart from a much larger clone, this may be a read error. The V gene is TRBV20-1, the J gene TRBJ2-7; TRBD2 aligns across 9 bases. The ends lost 5 bases at V and 2 bases at J; junction bases unmatched: 10. This CDR3 has 15 residues. From germline, CDR1 is DFQATT and CDR2 SNEGSKA (reference sequence). The CDR3 DNA reads as TGCAGTGCTCTCGGGGCGGGAGGGCCTCCCTACGAGCAGTACTTC. This encodes CSALGAGGPPYEQYF.

The rearrangement uses TRBV18 and TRBJ1-4, with D possibly TRBD1 on 5 matching bases. The V gene's germline CDR1 is KGHSH and CDR2 LQKENI. V lost 0 bases and J 13 bases, leaving 12 bases between the germline ends. The CDR3 spans 13 residues. The CDR3 protein is CASSPPEGPGLFF. The CDR3 DNA reads TGTGCCAGCTCACCACCGGAGGGGCCAGGACTGTTTTTT.

This clonotype showed up just a few times. The chain combines TRBV7-7 with TRBJ2-2, with D hard to call. CDR1 and CDR2 (germline): SSHAT, FNYEAQ (reference sequence). V was trimmed by 5 bases and J by 7 bases, leaving 11 bases between them. The CDR3 sequence is 13 residues long. The DNA of the CDR3 is TGTGCCAGCAGCGTTACCCAGATCGGGGAGCTGTTTTTT. Encoded protein: CASSVTQIGELFF.

V gene TRBV25-1 combines with J gene TRBJ1-2; TRBD1 agrees at 8 bases. There are 16 residues in the CDR3. V shed 4 bases and J 3 bases; nucleotides not matched to a gene: 10. In germline, CDR1 is MGHDK, CDR2 SYGVNS. DNA for the CDR3: TGTGCCAGCAGTGCTCGTAATCACAGGGGGGACTATGGCTACACCTTC. Protein product: CASSARNHRGDYGYTF.

The J gene is TRBJ2-5, the V gene TRBV7-2, with a weak D call TRBD2 (6 bases). The CDR3 is 14 residues long. Trimming stripped 1 base from V and 5 bases from J, with 11 bases between. Germline V CDR1 and CDR2: SGHTA, FQGNSA. CDR3 loop: CASSLGRARETQYF. CDR3 nucleotides: TGTGCCAGCAGCTTAGGGAGGGCTCGGGAGACCCAGTACTTC.

This clonotype was observed many times. With a much larger clone just one base away, this may be a read error. The rearrangement joins TRBV11-2 to TRBJ1-5, with D unclear. Between the trimmed V and J ends, which lost 5 bases and 0 bases, there was a span of 5 bases. Germline-derived CDR1 and CDR2 are SGHAT and FQNNGV. This CDR3 is built from 13 residues. The CDR3 reads CASSHYSNQPQHF. The CDR3 coding sequence is TGTGCCAGCAGCCATTATAGCAATCAGCCCCAGCATTTT.

This clonotype appeared many times. The chain employs TRBV4-1 and TRBJ2-7, with 7 bases matching TRBD1. This CDR3 spans 14 amino acids. After removal of 3 bases from V and 3 bases from J, the junction contained 5 bases not matched to a gene. Germline V gene sequence: CDR1 MGHRA, CDR2 YSYEKL. The CDR3 is CASSHPGTDYEQYF. CDR3 DNA sequence: TGCGCCAGCAGCCATCCCGGGACAGACTACGAGCAGTACTTC.

The CDR3 sequence: CASSFITSGHANEQFF. CDR3 sequence (DNA): TGTGCCAGCAGCTTTATTACTAGCGGGCACGCCAATGAGCAGTTCTTC. The chain is built from TRBV7-8 and TRBJ2-1, with 9 bases matching TRBD2. Germline trimming cut 3 bases from V and 6 bases from J; bases unmatched to any gene: 9. The V gene's germline CDR1 is SGHVS and CDR2 FQNEAQ. The CDR3 runs to 16 residues.

The gene calls are TRBV7-9 and TRBJ1-3; 10 nucleotides match TRBD1. The V and J ends lost 5 bases and 7 bases, in that order; junction bases with no gene match: 11. The CDR3 spans 16 residues. Germline CDR1 SEHNR, CDR2 FQNEAQ (reference sequence). CDR3 loop: CASSRDRGRGGNTIYF. DNA for the CDR3: TGTGCCAGCAGCAGGGACAGGGGACGCGGGGGTAACACCATATATTTT.

A word on this clonotype: This may be a read error, as it is one base from a much larger clone. This is likely a read error, given that the CDR3 carries no conserved phenylalanine or tryptophan at its end. This sequence joins TRBV7-8 and TRBJ2-7; D gene uncertain. In germline, CDR1 is SGHVS, CDR2 FQNEAQ. V lost 5 bases and J 2 bases, leaving 16 bases between the germline ends. The CDR3 is 15 amino acids. The CDR3 spells CASSQLPPRAYEQYL. CDR3 sequence (DNA): TGTGCCAGCAGCCAATTACCTCCCCGAGCCTACGAGCAGTACCTC.

This clonotype was seen only a few times. J is TRBJ1-2 and V is TRBV5-1, with TRBD1 matching over 8 bases. The trim removed 4 bases at V and 3 bases at J, leaving 5 bases unmatched. The CDR3 covers 14 residues. In germline, CDR1 is SGHRS, CDR2 YFSETQ. DNA of the CDR3: TGCGCCAGCAGCGCCGGGGACAGGCACTATGGCTACACCTTC. Amino acids: CASSAGDRHYGYTF.

This clonotype came up a few times. The rearrangement links TRBV5-8 to TRBJ1-2, with TRBD1 identical over 9 bases. Trimming cost V 2 bases and J 7 bases; bases outside gene matches: 9. In germline, CDR1 is SGHTS, CDR2 YDEGEE. This CDR3 has 15 amino acids. In nucleotides, the CDR3 is TGTGCCAGCAGCTTTTTTTCGCGGACAGGGGTTGGCTACACCTTC. This codes for CASSFFSRTGVGYTF.

The chain employs TRBV7-2 and TRBJ2-5; D remains ambiguous. CDR3 length equals 13 residues. Germline assignment: CDR1 SGHTA and CDR2 FQGNSA. The germline V and J ends were trimmed by 5 bases and 5 bases, with 12 bases remaining between them. The CDR3 region is CASSPDVGETQYF. In DNA form, the CDR3 reads TGTGCCAGCAGCCCGGACGTCGGGGAGACCCAGTACTTC.

The rearrangement uses TRBV7-9 and TRBJ1-4; D is possibly TRBD1 (5 bases). The germline V and J ends were trimmed by 5 bases and 8 bases, with 12 bases remaining between them. CDR1 and CDR2 from the germline V gene are SEHNR and FQNEAQ (reference sequence). The CDR3 is 13 amino acids. The CDR3 DNA sequence: TGTGCCAGCAGCGTGGCGGGGGGGGAAAAACTGTTTTTT. Translated, it gives CASSVAGGEKLFF.

In its sample, this clonotype was seen many times. The V gene is TRBV29-1, the J gene TRBJ2-2; D is perhaps TRBD2 (5 bases). This CDR3 has 10 residues. Deletions cut 6 bases from V and 8 bases from J, with 7 bases between. Germline V gene data show CDR1 as SQVTM and CDR2 as ANQGSEA. The CDR3 DNA is TGCAGCGTCGGGGTGGGGGAGCTGTTTTTT. Protein sequence: CSVGVGELFF.

V usage is TRBV6-5 and J usage is TRBJ2-5; D is possibly TRBD1 or TRBD2 (5 bases each). This CDR3 has 14 residues. Germline lookup yields CDR1 MNHEY and CDR2 SVGAGI. The germline V and J ends were trimmed by 4 bases and 1 base, with 10 bases remaining between them. In DNA, the CDR3 is TGTGCCAGCAGTTTCGCGAGGGGCCAAGAGACCCAGTACTTC. It is translated as CASSFARGQETQYF.

The V call is TRBV10-3, the J call TRBJ1-2; D is perhaps TRBD1 (5 bases). Germline values: CDR1 ENHRY, CDR2 SYGVKD. The CDR3 is 14 amino acids. V lost 6 bases and J lost 5, with 16 bases in between. The CDR3 DNA reads as TGTGCCATCAGCGTTAGGGGAGGAGAGTATGGCTACACCTTC. Its translation is CAISVRGGEYGYTF.

This clonotype was detected many times. This rearrangement joins TRBV6-1 to TRBJ2-7, with 9 bases identical to TRBD1. The CDR3 has 12 amino acids. Germline lookup yields CDR1 MNHNS and CDR2 SASEGT. V lost 4 bases, J lost 13 bases, and 8 bases stayed unmatched. CDR3 DNA sequence: TGTGCCAGCAGTGCCGGGGACAGGGCGTCTTACTTC. Its translation is CASSAGDRASYF.

Only one count was recorded for this clonotype. The chain couples TRBV2 to TRBJ1-3, with 8 bases aligning to TRBD1. Germline V lookup: CDR1 SNHLY, CDR2 FYNNEI. This CDR3 has 16 amino acids. Trimming at V came to 5 bases and at J to 0 bases, leaving 6 bases not matched to a gene. The CDR3 nucleotides read TGTGCCAGCAGTTACGGACAGGGCGACTCTGGAAACACCATATATTTT. Translation: CASSYGQGDSGNTIYF.

This clonotype was detected many times. CDR3 DNA sequence: TGCGCCAGCAGCTTGTACGCAGGTGTCTCCTACGAGCAGTACTTC. As protein: CASSLYAGVSYEQYF. The rearrangement uses TRBV5-1 and TRBJ2-7; D uncertain. V lost 1 base to trimming and J lost 0 bases, with 11 bases between them. This CDR3 has 15 amino acids. Per germline, CDR1 SGHRS and CDR2 YFSETQ.

This chain connects TRBV20-1 to TRBJ1-5; D unclear. The length of the CDR3 is 14 residues. V was clipped by 6 bases and J by 4 bases, with 16 bases between them. Germline CDR1 DFQATT, CDR2 SNEGSKA (reference sequence). The CDR3 nucleotides read TGCAGTGCCAGCGCCTCTAGTAGAAATCAGCCCCAGCATTTT. Translating gives CSASASSRNQPQHF.

The chain recombines TRBV2 with TRBJ2-6; D is perhaps TRBD2 (6 bases). The CDR3 sequence is 17 residues long. The germline V and J ends were trimmed by 1 base and 1 base, with 11 bases remaining between them. The V gene's germline CDR1 is SNHLY and CDR2 FYNNEI. CDR3 coding DNA: TGTGCCAGCAGTGAAGGGGTTGCGGGATCTGGGGCCAACGTCCTGACTTTC. Amino acids: CASSEGVAGSGANVLTF.

V is TRBV7-6 and J is TRBJ2-5, with 8 bases lining up with TRBD2. The trim removed 5 bases at V and 1 base at J, leaving 9 bases unmatched. The CDR3 is 16 residues long. Germline CDR1 SGHVS, CDR2 FNYEAQ. CDR3 DNA: TGTGCCAGCAGCCCTAGGCGGGAGGACTTCCAAGAGACCCAGTACTTC. Its translation is CASSPRREDFQETQYF.

The chain uses TRBV12-3 or TRBV12-4 and TRBJ2-7, with D hard to call. V was cut by 5 bases and J by 1 base, with 6 bases left in between. The CDR3 runs 12 residues. Here the CDR3 reads CASSDGSYEQYF. CDR3 DNA sequence: TGTGCCAGCAGTGACGGATCCTACGAGCAGTACTTC.

The chain links TRBV7-3 to TRBJ2-7, with 8 bases aligning to TRBD2. The CDR3 has 16 residues. Germline V gene sequence: CDR1 SGHTA, CDR2 FQGTGA. Trimming cost V 7 bases and J 7 bases; bases outside gene matches: 18. Written as DNA, the CDR3 is TGTGCCAGCATCCCCCCCGGGGGGGGGCGAACCGGGGAGCAGTACTTC. Translated: CASIPPGGGRTGEQYF.

This clonotype has a count of ten or more. The chain couples TRBV7-8 to TRBJ1-3; TRBD1 matches at 8 bases. Trimming took 4 bases from V and 3 from J; bases not matched to a gene: 8. Germline V CDR1 and CDR2: SGHVS, FQNEAQ. The CDR3 has 16 residues. CDR3 sequence (DNA): TGTGCCAGCAGCTCCGCTAGGACAGGGTTTGGAAACACCATATATTTT. Amino acids: CASSSARTGFGNTIYF.

This clonotype was seen a handful of times. The chain joins TRBV6-4 to TRBJ1-2, with D tentatively TRBD1 (5 bases). Deletions cut 0 bases from V and 3 bases from J, with 14 bases between. CDR1 is MRHNA, CDR2 SNTAGT, per germline. This CDR3 contains 16 residues. In DNA, the CDR3 is TGTGCCAGCAGTGACTCGAGGGGCAGAACAGACTATGGCTACACCTTC. Translating it yields CASSDSRGRTDYGYTF.

As regards this clonotype: An end of the junction differs from the germline gene, which may be a read error. V usage is TRBV15 and J usage is TRBJ1-1; unclear D gene. The CDR3 length is 14 residues. Germline V gives CDR1 LNHNV, CDR2 YYDKDF (reference sequence). CDR3 sequence reads: CATRRGAGFTEACF. Here the CDR3 DNA reads TGTGCCACCAGGAGAGGTGCGGGGTTCACTGAAGCTTGCTTT. Complete variable domain (other parts from reference TRBV15 and TRBJ1-1): DAMVIQNPRYQVTQFGKPVTLSCSQTLNHNVMYWYQQKSSQAPKLLFHYYDKDFNNEADTPDNFQSRRPNTSFCFLDIRSPGLGDTAMYLCATRRGAGFTEACFGQGTRLTVV.